Below are 18 T cell receptor beta chains sequenced from a single sample in a study of CD8 T cells in Susac syndrome. RNA totalling roughly 0.45 to 1 ug underwent reverse transcription with random hexamers. TCRdb used MiXCR to reprocess the immunoSEQ multiplex PCR reads, holding one entry per CDR3 protein. The data show around 180,000 distinct CDR3 sequences, 85% to 95% seen once. The sample comprised CD4+ T cells from PBMCs. The receptors were sampled from a human donor with multiple sclerosis.

The CDR3 is CASSPGQRDYGYTF. The DNA of the CDR3 is TGTGCCAGCAGTCCGGGACAGAGGGACTATGGCTACACCTTC. The gene calls are TRBV12-3 or TRBV12-4 and TRBJ1-2, with 7 positions matching TRBD1. V lost 5 bases, J lost 3 bases, and 6 bases stayed unmatched. The CDR3 has 14 residues.

The chain is built from TRBV6-5 and TRBJ1-2; TRBD1 aligns across 10 bases. The CDR3 is 14 residues long. Germline V gene data show CDR1 as MNHEY and CDR2 as SVGAGI. J gave up 8 bases and V 3 bases, and 6 bases lay outside the gene matches. This chain's CDR3 is CASSYSTGGTGYTF. CDR3 in DNA: TGTGCCAGCAGTTATTCGACAGGGGGCACAGGCTACACCTTC.

The chain is built from TRBV7-2 and TRBJ2-5, with no clear D. This CDR3 has 13 residues. V lost 5 bases, J lost 5 bases, and 12 bases lay in between. Germline lookup yields CDR1 SGHTA and CDR2 FQGNSA. CDR3 bases: TGTGCCAGCAGCCCAACTCCCCCCGAGACCCAGTACTTC. Its translation: CASSPTPPETQYF.

The rearrangement joins TRBV11-2 to TRBJ2-1, with no clear D. Germline V CDR1 and CDR2: SGHAT, FQNNGV. Between the trimmed V and J ends, which lost 2 bases and 6 bases, there was a span of 8 bases. There are 13 residues in the CDR3. DNA of the CDR3: TGTGCCAGCAGCTTAAGAGCGAGCAATGAGCAGTTCTTC. Translated, it gives CASSLRASNEQFF.

The V gene is TRBV20-1, the J gene TRBJ2-1; 8 bases fit TRBD2. This CDR3 spans 14 amino acids. CDR1 DFQATT and CDR2 SNEGSKA come from the germline V gene (reference sequence). The trim removed 7 bases at V and 5 bases at J, leaving 10 bases unmatched. CDR3 in DNA: TGCAGTGTTCAAAGCGGGAGCAGTGACAATGAGCAGTTCTTC. This gives the protein CSVQSGSSDNEQFF.

The chain is built from TRBV30 and TRBJ1-1; D is possibly TRBD1 (6 bases). Per the germline V gene, CDR1 is GTSNPN and CDR2 is SVGIG (reference sequence). The CDR3 runs to 15 residues. Trimming shortened V by 2 bases and J by 2 bases, and 15 bases separated the two germline ends. The DNA of the CDR3 is TGTGCCTGGAGTAAGCCTCAGGGGCCAAACACTGAAGCTTTCTTT. Protein product: CAWSKPQGPNTEAFF. Combining the CDR3 with reference TRBV30 and TRBJ1-1 gives the whole variable domain SQTIHQWPATLVQPVGSPLSLECTVEGTSNPNLYWYRQAAGRGLQLLFYSVGIGQISSEVPQNLSASRPQDRQFILSSKKLLLSDSGFYLCAWSKPQGPNTEAFFGQGTRLTVV.

The CDR3 loop is CASSLQGANSGNTIYF. The DNA for the CDR3 is TGCGCCAGCAGCTTGCAGGGGGCTAACTCTGGAAACACCATATATTTT. V usage is TRBV5-1 and J usage is TRBJ1-3, with 8 positions matching TRBD1. Germline CDR1 SGHRS, CDR2 YFSETQ. J lost 0 bases, V lost 1 base, and 3 bases had no gene match. The CDR3 sequence is 16 residues long.

J is TRBJ1-4 and V is TRBV19; D is possibly TRBD1 (5 bases). CDR3 size: 14 residues. V was clipped by 5 bases and J by 8 bases, with 15 bases between them. Germline loops: CDR1 LNHDA, CDR2 SQIVND (reference sequence). Here the CDR3 DNA reads TGTGCCAGTAGTCCTGGGACCTGGGAAGAAAAACTGTTTTTT. Its translation: CASSPGTWEEKLFF.

CDR3 nucleotides: TGTGCCAGCAGTCGAGACAGGCGCCCTAACTATGGCTACACCTTC. This translates into CASSRDRRPNYGYTF. V usage is TRBV28 and J usage is TRBJ1-2, with a possible D match to TRBD1 (6 bases). The CDR3 is 15 residues long. Per the germline V gene, CDR1 is MDHEN and CDR2 is SYDVKM. Trimming cost V 5 bases and J 0 bases, with 13 bases left between them.

This sequence joins TRBV5-4 and TRBJ2-7, with TRBD2 identical over 12 bases. CDR3 length: 16 residues. The trim removed 0 bases at V and 0 bases at J, leaving 1 base unmatched. The germline CDR1 and CDR2 sequences are SGHNT and YYREEE (reference sequence). The CDR3 DNA is TGTGCCAGCAGCTTGGGGGGACTAGCGGGCTCCTACGAGCAGTACTTC. This sequence encodes CASSLGGLAGSYEQYF.

The chain uses TRBV20-1 and TRBJ2-3; 8 nucleotides match TRBD2. Germline CDR1 reads DFQATT; CDR2 reads SNEGSKA (reference sequence). The V segment lost 2 bases and the J segment 0 bases; nucleotides outside the gene matches: 10. The CDR3 runs 17 residues. CDR3 amino acids: CSARSYLLAESTDTQYF. In DNA form, the CDR3 reads TGCAGTGCTAGATCATACTTACTAGCGGAGAGCACAGATACGCAGTATTTT.

This chain links TRBV6-4 with TRBJ2-1; D may be TRBD1 or TRBD2 (5 bases each). The germline CDR1 and CDR2 sequences are MRHNA and SNTAGT. Trimming shortened V by 6 bases and J by 3 bases, and 12 bases separated the two germline ends. The CDR3 is made up of 14 amino acids. The CDR3 nucleotides read TGTGCCAGCAGAGACAGACGGGGCTACAATGAGCAGTTCTTC. This gives the protein CASRDRRGYNEQFF.

The chain recombines TRBV3-1 with TRBJ1-6; D is perhaps TRBD1 (5 bases). The CDR3 contains 13 residues. Germline V gene data show CDR1 as LGHDT and CDR2 as YNNKEL (reference sequence). The germline V and J ends were trimmed by 4 bases and 10 bases, with 11 bases remaining between them. The CDR3 DNA is TGTGCCAGCAGCCCGGACATTTACTCACCCCTCCACTTT. It codes for CASSPDIYSPLHF.

The CDR3 loop is CATARTSGGNTDTQYF. The CDR3 nucleotides are TGTGCCACCGCTAGGACTAGCGGGGGAAACACAGATACGCAGTATTTT. The chain uses TRBV2 and TRBJ2-3; 13 bases match TRBD2. The trim removed 10 bases at V and 2 bases at J, leaving 9 bases unmatched. The CDR3 extends over 16 amino acids. Germline CDR1 reads SNHLY; CDR2 reads FYNNEI.

The chain joins TRBV20-1 to TRBJ2-7; 9 bases align to TRBD1. Germline V lookup: CDR1 DFQATT, CDR2 SNEGSKA (reference sequence). V lost 3 bases to trimming and J lost 6 bases; unmatched junction nucleotides: 6. CDR3 length: 13 residues. In DNA, the CDR3 is TGCAGTGCTAGGGGGGACAGGGTTGGCGAGCAGTACTTC. Translated, it gives CSARGDRVGEQYF.

This chain uses TRBV12-3 or TRBV12-4 with TRBJ2-1; D is unclear. V was cut by 11 bases and J by 9 bases, with 11 bases left in between. The CDR3 is made up of 10 amino acids. CDR3 residues: CAEHIVEQFF. The CDR3, as DNA: TGTGCCGAGCACATCGTTGAGCAGTTCTTC.

The rearrangement joins TRBV11-1 to TRBJ1-4; D is unclear. V was clipped by 5 bases and J by 3 bases, with 13 bases between them. Germline V gene sequence: CDR1 SGHAT, CDR2 FQDESV (reference sequence). The CDR3 spans 15 residues. The CDR3 reads CASSPRTAANEKLFF. CDR3 bases: TGTGCCAGCAGCCCCAGGACGGCCGCTAATGAAAAACTGTTTTTT.

The chain uses TRBV12-3 or TRBV12-4 and TRBJ2-3; no reliable D call. V was pared by 6 bases and J by 6 bases, with 10 bases between. The CDR3 has 12 amino acids. CDR3 region: CASSTSMDTQYF. In DNA form, the CDR3 reads TGTGCCAGCAGCACGAGTATGGATACGCAGTATTTT.